Listed below are T cell receptor beta chains from one sample, sequenced in a study of OX40 agonist ivuxolimab in advanced cancers. TCRdb's table, derived via immunoSEQ multiplex PCR, lists solely in-frame clones and lacks some. The data show about 36,000 clones, 70% to 85% seen once. The sample was CD4+ or CD8+ T cells sorted from blood, taken in a trial of the OX40 agonist ivuxolimab. These receptors all stem from an adult with an advanced solid tumor such as melanoma, head and neck, liver or kidney cancer. Each CDR3 is given with its conserved first and last residue. The order of the fields is V gene, J gene, CDR3 length, D gene, clone size, CDR3 DNA, CDR3 protein. D genes are given only for firm matches. Clone sizes are given selectively: once, few, many, or a class where the clone is expanded.

TRBV5-8,TRBJ1-5,16,NA,NA,TGTGCCAGCAGCTTGGGTATCTCTGTCCTCAATCAGCCCCAGCATTTT,CASSLGISVLNQPQHF
TRBV7-8,TRBJ2-1,16,TRBD2,NA,TGTGCCAGCAGCTTAGCCCCCAGCGGGGGGGCCAATGAGCAGTTCTTC,CASSLAPSGGANEQFF
TRBV7-9,TRBJ1-2,14,NA,NA,TGTGCCAGCAGCTTAAGTCCAGATTACTATGGCTACACCTTC,CASSLSPDYYGYTF
TRBV10-3,TRBJ1-1,15,NA,NA,TGTGCCATCAGTGAGTTCCAAAACATGAACACTGAAGCTTTCTTT,CAISEFQNMNTEAFF
TRBV6-5,TRBJ1-5,15,NA,NA,TGTGCCAGCAGTTACGGAGGTAATAGCAATCAGCCCCAGCATTTT,CASSYGGNSNQPQHF
TRBV9,TRBJ1-3,17,NA,NA,TGTGCCAGCAGCGTAGTCGGGGAGCAGAACTCTGGAAACACCATATATTTT,CASSVVGEQNSGNTIYF
TRBV5-5,TRBJ1-5,17,NA,NA,TGTGCCAGCAGCTCCTCCCCAGGGCCTTTAGGCAATCAGCCCCAGCATTTT,CASSSSPGPLGNQPQHF
TRBV19,TRBJ1-3,18,NA,NA,TGTGCCAGTAGTTCTAAAGGTTGGGGCAGATACTCTGGAAACACCATATATTTT,CASSSKGWGRYSGNTIYF
TRBV5-1,TRBJ2-7,15,TRBD2,NA,TGCGCCAGCAGCTTGGGCGGGACTAGCAGGCTCGAGCAGTACTTC,CASSLGGTSRLEQYF
TRBV30,TRBJ1-1,12,NA,once,TGTGCCTGGAGTCAGGGACCCACTGAAGCTTTCTTT,CAWSQGPTEAFF
TRBV19,TRBJ1-4,11,NA,NA,TGTGCCAGTAGTAAAAGTGAAAAACTGTTTTTT,CASSKSEKLFF
TRBV10-2,TRBJ2-3,15,TRBD2,few,TGCGCCAGCAGTGAACTAGCGGGGGTCACAGATACGCAGTATTTT,CASSELAGVTDTQYF
TRBV28,TRBJ2-3,12,NA,NA,TGTGCCAGCAGTTCCATCAAATTAACGCAGTATTTT,CASSSIKLTQYF
TRBV6-1,TRBJ2-3,15,NA,NA,TGTGCCAGCAGTGTAGGTGTGGGGAACACAGATACGCAGTATTTT,CASSVGVGNTDTQYF
TRBV4-1,TRBJ2-7,15,TRBD1,NA,TGCGCCAGCAGCCAGGCCGGGACAGGGGTTGGCGAGCAGTACTTC,CASSQAGTGVGEQYF
TRBV18,TRBJ2-3,14,NA,few,TGTGCCAGCTCACCGGGGGGCATGACAGATACGCAGTATTTT,CASSPGGMTDTQYF
TRBV29-1,TRBJ2-6,16,TRBD1,once,TGCAGCGTCCACAGGGGGCAAGGCTCTGGGGCCAACGTCCTGACTTTC,CSVHRGQGSGANVLTF
TRBV16,TRBJ1-5,17,NA,NA,TGTGCCAGCAGCCAACCTTCGGGCCTCCCAAGCAATCAGCCCCAGCATTTT,CASSQPSGLPSNQPQHF
TRBV9,TRBJ2-1,15,NA,NA,TGTGCCAGCAGCGTAGGGACGGGGAAATACAATGAGCAGTTCTTC,CASSVGTGKYNEQFF